The clone carrying this T cell receptor (beta chain) was counted ten times or more. When naive CD8 T cells were sorted, they were gated as CD8+CD4-CCR7+CD45RA+. TCRdb recomputed calls from the PCR reads with MiXCR, one row per CDR3 protein. The sample contains approximately 590,000 distinct CDR3 sequences, about 25% of which appear only once. V lost 6 bases and J 0 bases, leaving 9 bases between the germline ends. The CDR3 is made up of 13 amino acids. The germline CDR1 and CDR2 sequences are SQVTM and ANQGSEA. The sample is drawn from a study of molecular identifiers for immune sequencing clone quantification.

Sequencing input: naive CD8+ T cells from blood, with Jurkat cell RNA spiked in. Subset: FACS-sorted CD8+CD4-CCR7+CD45RA+ naive T cells. V and J are TRBV29-1 and TRBJ1-3; D call uncertain. The TCR sequence derives from a human donor in good health. Some libraries in this study had Jurkat cell RNA spiked in. The CDR3 is CSVPAYSGNTIYF. The CDR3 DNA sequence: TGCAGCGTCCCAGCCTACTCTGGAAACACCATATATTTT.